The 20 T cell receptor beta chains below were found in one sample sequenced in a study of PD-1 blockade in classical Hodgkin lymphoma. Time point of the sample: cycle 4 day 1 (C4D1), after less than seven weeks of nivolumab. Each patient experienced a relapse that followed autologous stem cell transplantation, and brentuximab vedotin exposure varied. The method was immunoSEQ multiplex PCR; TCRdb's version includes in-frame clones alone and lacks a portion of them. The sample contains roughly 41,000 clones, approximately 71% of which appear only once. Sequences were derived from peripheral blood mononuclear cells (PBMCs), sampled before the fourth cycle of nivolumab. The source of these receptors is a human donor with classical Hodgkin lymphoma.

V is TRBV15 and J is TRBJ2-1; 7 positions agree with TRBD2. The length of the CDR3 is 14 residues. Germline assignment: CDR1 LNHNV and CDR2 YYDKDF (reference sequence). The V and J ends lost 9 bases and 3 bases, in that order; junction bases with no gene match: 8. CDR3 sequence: CATALRDYYNEQFF. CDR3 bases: TGTGCCACGGCCCTGCGGGACTACTACAATGAGCAGTTCTTC.

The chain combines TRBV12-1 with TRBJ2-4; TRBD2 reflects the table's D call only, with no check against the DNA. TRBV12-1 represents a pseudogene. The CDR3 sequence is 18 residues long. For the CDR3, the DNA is TGTGCCAGCAGCTTTGAGGCGGGGGGGCCCCTAGCCAAAAACATTCAGTACTTC. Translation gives CASSFEAGGPLAKNIQYF.

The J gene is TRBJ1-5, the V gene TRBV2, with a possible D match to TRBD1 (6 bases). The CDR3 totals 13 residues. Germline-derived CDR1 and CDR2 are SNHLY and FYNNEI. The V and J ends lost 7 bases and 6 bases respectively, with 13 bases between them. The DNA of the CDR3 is TGTGCCAGCACTAACAGGGTCGCTCAGCCCCAGCATTTT. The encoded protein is CASTNRVAQPQHF.

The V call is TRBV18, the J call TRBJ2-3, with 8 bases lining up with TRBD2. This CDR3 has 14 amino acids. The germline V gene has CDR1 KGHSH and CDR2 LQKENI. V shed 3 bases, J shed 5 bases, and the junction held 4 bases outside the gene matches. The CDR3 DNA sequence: TGTGCCAGCTCACCTACGGGGGGGAAAGATACGCAGTATTTT. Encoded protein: CASSPTGGKDTQYF.

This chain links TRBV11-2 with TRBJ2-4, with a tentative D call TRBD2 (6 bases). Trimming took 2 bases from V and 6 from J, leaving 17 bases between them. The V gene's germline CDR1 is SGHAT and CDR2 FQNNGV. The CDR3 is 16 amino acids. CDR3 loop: CASSLSGDAGRNIQYF. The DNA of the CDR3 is TGTGCCAGCAGCTTATCGGGGGATGCCGGTCGAAACATTCAGTACTTC.

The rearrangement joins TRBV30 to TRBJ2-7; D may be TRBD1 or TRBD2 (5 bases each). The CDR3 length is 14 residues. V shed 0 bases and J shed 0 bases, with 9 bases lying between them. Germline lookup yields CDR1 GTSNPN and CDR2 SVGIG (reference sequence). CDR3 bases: TGTGCCTGGAGTGTAGGGGCGGGCTCCTACGAGCAGTACTTC. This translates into CAWSVGAGSYEQYF.

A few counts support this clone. CDR3: CASSRVMKGHTEAFF. CDR3 nucleotide sequence: TGTGCCAGCAGCAGAGTAATGAAGGGTCACACTGAAGCTTTCTTT. The rearrangement joins TRBV6-1 to TRBJ1-1; no definite D call. Trimming took 6 bases from V and 3 from J, leaving 17 bases between them. This CDR3 region has 15 residues. CDR1 and CDR2 (germline): MNHNS, SASEGT.

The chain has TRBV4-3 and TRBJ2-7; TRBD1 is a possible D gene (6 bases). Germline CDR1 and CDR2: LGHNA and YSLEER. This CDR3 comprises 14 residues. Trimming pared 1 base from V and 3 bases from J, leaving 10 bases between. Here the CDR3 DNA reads TGCGCCAGCAGCCAAGCGCAGGGGTTCTACGAGCAGTACTTC. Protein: CASSQAQGFYEQYF.

CDR3 DNA sequence: TGTGCCAGCAGCCTAGGTGACATTCTTAACACTGAAGCTTTCTTT. This encodes CASSLGDILNTEAFF. The V and J genes are TRBV14 and TRBJ1-1; D is ambiguous. Deletions cut 4 bases from V and 2 bases from J, with 14 bases between. Germline V lookup: CDR1 SGHDN, CDR2 FVKESK. The CDR3 is made up of 15 amino acids. Looking up the rest from reference TRBV14 and TRBJ1-1 gives the full variable domain: EAGVTQFPSHSVIEKGQTVTLRCDPISGHDNLYWYRRVMGKEIKFLLHFVKESKQDESGMPNNRFLAERTGGTYSTLKVQPAELEDSGVYFCASSLGDILNTEAFFGQGTRLTVV.

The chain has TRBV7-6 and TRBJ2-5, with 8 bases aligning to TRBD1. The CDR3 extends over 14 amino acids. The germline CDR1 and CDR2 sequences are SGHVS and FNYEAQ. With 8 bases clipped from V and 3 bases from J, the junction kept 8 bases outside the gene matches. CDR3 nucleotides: TGTGCCAGCGCCAGGGGGCCTGTAGAAGAGACCCAGTACTTC. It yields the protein CASARGPVEETQYF. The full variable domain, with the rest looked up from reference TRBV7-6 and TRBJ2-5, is GAGVSQSPRYKVTKRGQDVALRCDPISGHVSLYWYRQALGQGPEFLTYFNYEAQQDKSGLPNDRFSAERPEGSISTLTIQRTEQRDSAMYRCASARGPVEETQYFGPGTRLLVL.

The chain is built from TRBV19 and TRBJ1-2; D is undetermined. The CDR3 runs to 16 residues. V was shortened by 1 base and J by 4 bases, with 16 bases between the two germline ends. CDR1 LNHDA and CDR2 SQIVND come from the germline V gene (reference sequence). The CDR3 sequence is CASSIGGVDGLYGYTF. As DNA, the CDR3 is TGTGCCAGTAGTATAGGCGGTGTAGACGGCCTCTATGGCTACACCTTC.

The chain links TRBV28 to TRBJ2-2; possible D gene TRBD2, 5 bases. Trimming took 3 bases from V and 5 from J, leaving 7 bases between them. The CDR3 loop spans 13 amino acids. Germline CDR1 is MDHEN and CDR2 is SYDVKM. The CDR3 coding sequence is TGTGCCAGCAGTTTTCGAGGGACCGGGGAGCTGTTTTTT. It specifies CASSFRGTGELFF.

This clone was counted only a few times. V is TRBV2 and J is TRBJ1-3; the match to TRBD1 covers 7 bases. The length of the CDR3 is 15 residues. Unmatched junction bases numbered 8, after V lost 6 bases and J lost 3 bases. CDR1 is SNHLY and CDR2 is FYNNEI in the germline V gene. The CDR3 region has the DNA TGTGCCAGCAGCAGAGAGACAGGGAGTGGAAACACCATATATTTT. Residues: CASSRETGSGNTIYF.

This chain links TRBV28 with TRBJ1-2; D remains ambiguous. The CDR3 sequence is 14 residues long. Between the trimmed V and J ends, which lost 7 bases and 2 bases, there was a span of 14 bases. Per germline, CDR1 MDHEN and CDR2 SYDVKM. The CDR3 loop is CASISPSGNYGYTF. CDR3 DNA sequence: TGTGCCAGCATCTCACCCTCGGGAAACTATGGCTACACCTTC.

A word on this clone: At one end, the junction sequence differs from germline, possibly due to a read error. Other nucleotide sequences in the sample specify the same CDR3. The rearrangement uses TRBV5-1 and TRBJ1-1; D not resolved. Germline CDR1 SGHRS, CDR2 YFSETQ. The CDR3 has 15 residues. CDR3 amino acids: CASSSLTSVNTEAFF. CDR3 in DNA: TGCGCCAGCAGCTCGCTTACTTCGGTGAACACTGAGGCTTTCTTT.

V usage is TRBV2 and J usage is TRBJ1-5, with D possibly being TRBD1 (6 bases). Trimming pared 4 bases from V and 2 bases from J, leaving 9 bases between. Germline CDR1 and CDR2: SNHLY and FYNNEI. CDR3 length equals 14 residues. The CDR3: CASSGGQGNQPQHF. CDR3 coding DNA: TGTGCCAGCAGTGGGGGGCAGGGCAATCAGCCCCAGCATTTT.

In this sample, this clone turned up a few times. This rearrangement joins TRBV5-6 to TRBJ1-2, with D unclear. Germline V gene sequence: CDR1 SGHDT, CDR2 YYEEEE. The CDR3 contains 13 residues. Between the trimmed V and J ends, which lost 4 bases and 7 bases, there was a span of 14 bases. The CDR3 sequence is CASSHGWASGYTF. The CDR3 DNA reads TGTGCCAGCAGCCATGGGTGGGCAAGTGGCTACACCTTC.

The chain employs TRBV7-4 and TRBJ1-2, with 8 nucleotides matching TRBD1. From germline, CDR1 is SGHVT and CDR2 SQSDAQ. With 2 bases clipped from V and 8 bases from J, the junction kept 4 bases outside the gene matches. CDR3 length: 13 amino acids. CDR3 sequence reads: CASSLRTGWGYTF. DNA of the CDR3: TGTGCCAGCAGCTTACGGACAGGGTGGGGCTACACCTTC. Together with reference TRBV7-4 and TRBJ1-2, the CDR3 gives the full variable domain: GAGVSQSPRYKVAKRGRDVALRCDSISGHVTLYWYRQTLGQGSEVLTYSQSDAQRDKSGRPSGRFSAERPERSVSTLKIQRTEQGDSAVYLCASSLRTGWGYTFGSGTRLTVV.

The CDR3 bases are TGTGCTAGTGGTTTGGTACGATCGGACAGGGACGAAAAACTGTTTTTT. Its translation is CASGLVRSDRDEKLFF. The rearrangement joins TRBV12-5 to TRBJ1-4; 8 positions agree with TRBD1. Germline V CDR1 and CDR2: LGHNT, FRNRAP. CDR3 length: 16 amino acids. Unmatched junction bases numbered 8, after V lost 0 bases and J lost 8 bases.

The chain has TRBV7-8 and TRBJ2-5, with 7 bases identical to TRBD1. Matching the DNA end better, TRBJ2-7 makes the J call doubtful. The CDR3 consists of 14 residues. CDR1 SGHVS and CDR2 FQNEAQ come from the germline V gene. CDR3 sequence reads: CASSWTGVPNEQYF. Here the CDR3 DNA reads TGTGCCAGCAGCTGGACAGGCGTTCCCAACGAGCAGTACTTC.